This entry describes one TCR beta chain. Antigen unknown. The study drew the donors from its roughly 120-subject validation cohort, separate from the roughly 700-subject first cohort. Some clones are missing from TCRdb's copy, which holds only in-frame ones; the method was immunoSEQ multiplex PCR. Altogether 70,000 to 90,000 clones are present, around four fifths being singletons, with the ten largest covering about 3%. The source of the sample is a study of cytomegalovirus exposure and HLA in healthy donors. General study findings and limits: Reported results showed that the classifier diagnosed cytomegalovirus status with high specificity and sensitivity.

Trimming removed 5 bases at V and 2 bases at J, with 13 bases between. CDR1 and CDR2 from the germline V gene are SNHLY and FYNNEI. CDR3 length: 15 amino acids. The gene calls are TRBV2 and TRBJ1-5; D remains unclear. The sequenced material came from PBMCs. This TCR derives from a young man in good health and CMV-seronegative. CDR3 protein: CASSSRRVGNQPQHF. The CDR3 DNA sequence: TGTGCCAGCAGTAGTAGGAGAGTAGGCAATCAGCCCCAGCATTTT.